This T cell receptor (beta chain) comes out of a study of T-cell reconstitution after alpha-beta-depleted transplantation in children. Germline values: CDR1 SGHVS, CDR2 FQNEAQ. Trimming stripped 6 bases from V and 0 bases from J, with 9 bases between. The CDR3 has 15 residues. TCRbeta library preparation incorporated unique molecular identifiers. Using its own MiXCR run on the PCR reads, TCRdb lists one record per CDR3 protein. In the table there are about 480,000 distinct CDR3 sequences, around an eighth of which are singletons. Source: PBMCs from the stem cell graft donor, taken from the stem cell graft. V and J are TRBV7-8 and TRBJ2-6, with D perhaps matching TRBD1 or TRBD2 (6 bases each). This receptor was identified in a human donor who donated a stem cell graft to a child with combined immunodeficiency. CDR3 nucleotide sequence: TGTGCCAGCAGAGGGGGGCGCTCTGGGGCCAACGTCCTGACTTTC. It translates to CASRGGRSGANVLTF.